The T cell receptor beta chain described here comes from a study of T cells in Graves' hyperthyroidism and ophthalmopathy. Notes on the study in general: A median roughly 6.6 months before onset, the model predicted ophthalmopathy. A model of 13 V-J features distinguished ophthalmopathy from stable hyperthyroidism.

TCR beta CDR3 regions were amplified from RNA transcripts. RT-PCR in the first round (using the HTBI primer set) targeted the TCR CDR3. In TCRdb, the multiplex PCR reads were re-called with MiXCR into one record per CDR3 protein. This table has 490,000 or so distinct CDR3 sequences, 40% to 50% appearing once. This clonotype showed up just a few times. What it binds is unknown. Its ends do not fully match the called genes, so a read error is possible. The CDR3 loop spans 14 amino acids. Germline V CDR1 and CDR2: SGHTA, FQGNSA. The TCR was taken from an adult woman with Graves' disease, either hyperthyroidism or ophthalmopathy (not recorded which). The sample was peripheral blood or thyroid tissue (not recorded which). The V call is TRBV7-2, the J call TRBJ1-2; TRBD1 matches 9 bases. The CDR3 loop is CASSVAGTGYGYTF. The CDR3 DNA reads TGTGCCAGCAGCGTAGCCGGGACAGGGTATGGCTACACCTTC.